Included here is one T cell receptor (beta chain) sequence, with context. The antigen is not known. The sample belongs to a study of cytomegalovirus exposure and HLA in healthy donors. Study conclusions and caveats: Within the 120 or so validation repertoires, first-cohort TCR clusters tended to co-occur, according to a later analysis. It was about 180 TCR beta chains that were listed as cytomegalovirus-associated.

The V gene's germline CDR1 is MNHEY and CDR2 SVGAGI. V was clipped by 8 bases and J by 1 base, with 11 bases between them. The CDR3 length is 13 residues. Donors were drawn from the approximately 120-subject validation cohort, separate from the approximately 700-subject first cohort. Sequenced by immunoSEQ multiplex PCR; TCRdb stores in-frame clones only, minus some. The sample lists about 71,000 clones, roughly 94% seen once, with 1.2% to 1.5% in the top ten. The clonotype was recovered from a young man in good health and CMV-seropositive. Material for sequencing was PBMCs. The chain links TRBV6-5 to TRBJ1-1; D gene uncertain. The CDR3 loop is CASSAVQNTEAFF. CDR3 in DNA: TGTGCCAGCTCCGCAGTTCAGAACACTGAAGCTTTCTTT.